This T cell receptor beta chain was identified during a study of blood T cells in healthy people across ages. Study details: Every two T cells gave about one barcoded beta molecule via template switching.

Every donor gave 9 to 10 milliliters of peripheral blood. In this sample, this clonotype turned up a few times. Its specificity is unknown. Study-wide points: The CMV status of each donor remained undetermined, and this could have confounded shifts in expanded clonotypes. As naive T cell percentage varied, TCR beta diversity correlated strongly with it.

A sample-barcoded 5' primer and a J-beta primer mix were used in a second PCR of roughly 6 to 11 cycles. TCRdb reanalysed the 5' RACE reads using MiXCR and keeps one entry per CDR3 protein. The sample gives about 1.1 million distinct CDR3 sequences, around two fifths of which show up once; over 10% is in the top ten. Trimming took 3 bases from V and 0 from J, leaving 11 bases between them. The CDR3 has 14 amino acids. Germline assignment: CDR1 DFQATT and CDR2 SNEGSKA (reference sequence). The clonotype was recovered from a man aged 18-30 years in good health. V usage is TRBV20-1 and J usage is TRBJ1-1; unclear D gene. The sequencing sample was made of blood. The CDR3 nucleotides read TGCAGTGCTAGGGGGAAAGAGCTGAACACTGAAGCTTTCTTT. It encodes CSARGKELNTEAFF.